Sequencing of this T cell receptor beta chain was carried out in a study of shared clonotypes between healthy human individuals. Study-wide results and caveats: Blood was the only sampled material, and tissue repertoires likely differ.

HIV-negative, healthy adults without recent acute infections or vaccinations were the donors. Negatively enriched CD4+ T cells were divided by CD45RA into naive and memory. Several immunoSEQ plates received, in even portions, the genomic DNA of each subset. Using immunoSEQ multiplex PCR, the repertoire was profiled, and TCRdb retains in-frame clones only, with some absent. The sample carries some 1.4 million clones, approximately 97% recorded once. Per germline, CDR1 SEHNR and CDR2 FQNEAQ (reference sequence). The CDR3 spans 16 residues. V trimming: 2 bases; J trimming: 1 base; junction bases outside the gene matches: 5. Concerning this clone itself: Its specificity is unknown.

This receptor was identified in a young man in good health. Sequencing was done on a sample of naive CD4+ T cells sorted from blood. Subset denoted: CD45RA+ positively selected. The J gene is TRBJ2-5, the V gene TRBV7-9; 9 nucleotides match TRBD2. This CDR3 is CASSLLLAGTQETQYF. The CDR3 DNA reads as TGTGCCAGCAGCTTATTGCTAGCGGGAACCCAAGAGACCCAGTACTTC.